These 30 T cell receptor beta chains came from one sample sequenced in a study of shared T cell receptors in the human thymus. The repertoire was sequenced with immunoSEQ multiplex PCR; TCRdb's copy has only in-frame clones and lacks some. The repertoire consists of hundreds of thousands of clones, with over 75% occurring once and the leading ten covering 0.008% to 0.011%. The same data also went into a second study, on human thymus T cells.

Sequenced: thymocytes. The receptors here all came from a boy in the first two years of life with a congenital heart defect.

The chain employs TRBV6-4 and TRBJ1-3, with TRBD1 matching over 7 bases. Per germline, CDR1 MRHNA and CDR2 SNTAGT. The V segment lost 8 bases and the J segment 2 bases; nucleotides outside the gene matches: 9. The length of the CDR3 is 15 residues. The CDR3 reads CASAQAGTAGNTIYF. In DNA, the CDR3 is TGTGCCAGCGCTCAGGCCGGGACAGCTGGAAACACCATATATTTT.

The rearrangement joins TRBV6-4 to TRBJ2-1; 10 positions match TRBD2. Trimming removed 4 bases from V and 8 bases from J; junction bases left unmatched: 14. The CDR3 runs 17 residues. Germline loops: CDR1 MRHNA, CDR2 SNTAGT. The CDR3 reads CASSVRDEREGPDEQFF. CDR3 coding DNA: TGTGCCAGCAGTGTCAGGGATGAGCGGGAGGGCCCCGATGAGCAGTTCTTC.

The gene calls are TRBV2 and TRBJ2-5; possible D gene TRBD2, 5 bases. Trimming shortened V by 7 bases and J by 4 bases, and 13 bases separated the two germline ends. In germline, CDR1 is SNHLY, CDR2 FYNNEI. The CDR3 spans 13 residues. For the CDR3, the DNA is TGTGCCAGCACTTGCGGACTCAGAGAGACCCAGTACTTC. This encodes CASTCGLRETQYF.

The chain carries TRBV6-1 and TRBJ1-2; 12 bases are shared with TRBD1. V gave up 0 bases and J gave up 3 bases; unmatched junction bases: 5. The germline CDR1 and CDR2 sequences are MNHNS and SASEGT. The length of the CDR3 is 17 residues. The CDR3 region is CASSEAPGTGGDYGYTF. CDR3 coding DNA: TGTGCCAGCAGTGAAGCCCCCGGGACAGGGGGCGACTATGGCTACACCTTC.

The CDR3 here is CASSSFSDRVANYGYTF. CDR3 bases: TGTGCCAGCAGCTCCTTCTCCGACAGGGTGGCTAACTATGGCTACACCTTC. V usage is TRBV7-2 and J usage is TRBJ1-2; TRBD1 agrees at 7 bases. Trimming at V came to 4 bases and at J to 0 bases, leaving 11 bases not matched to a gene. Per the germline V gene, CDR1 is SGHTA and CDR2 is FQGNSA. The CDR3 totals 17 residues.

The rearrangement uses TRBV27 and TRBJ2-7; 12 nucleotides agree with TRBD1. CDR3 length equals 20 residues. The V and J ends lost 3 bases and 2 bases, in that order; junction bases with no gene match: 17. Germline V gene sequence: CDR1 MNHEY, CDR2 SMNVEV (reference sequence). The CDR3 nucleotides read TGTGCCAGCAGTTTCTGGCACGGGACAGGGGGCGAGCGGGACCCCTACGAGCAGTACTTC. Protein: CASSFWHGTGGERDPYEQYF.

The V call is TRBV7-2, the J call TRBJ1-4, with 9 bases matching TRBD1. Germline V lookup: CDR1 SGHTA, CDR2 FQGNSA. V was pared by 4 bases and J by 7 bases, with 13 bases of the junction left unmatched. The CDR3 extends over 17 amino acids. The CDR3 bases are TGTGCCAGCAGCTCCCTCCTAGGGGGACAGGGAACTGAAAAACTGTTTTTT. Translating gives CASSSLLGGQGTEKLFF.

The rearrangement uses TRBV19 and TRBJ2-2, with TRBD1 identical over 9 bases. The CDR3 sequence is 16 residues long. Looked up from germline, CDR1 is LNHDA and CDR2 is SQIVND (reference sequence). J gave up 5 bases and V 3 bases, and 7 bases lay outside the gene matches. The CDR3 DNA reads TGTGCCAGTAGTATGGGGGACAGGGCCCCAACCGGGGAGCTGTTTTTT. Its protein is CASSMGDRAPTGELFF.

The V gene is TRBV5-1, the J gene TRBJ2-4; TRBD2 matches at 7 bases. The germline V gene encodes CDR1 SGHRS and CDR2 YFSETQ. The CDR3 is made up of 19 amino acids. V gave up 0 bases and J gave up 0 bases; unmatched junction bases: 12. The CDR3 nucleotides read TGCGCCAGCAGCTTGGTCGGGACTAACCTCGCGTTAGCCAAAAACATTCAGTACTTC. Translated: CASSLVGTNLALAKNIQYF.

The chain employs TRBV6-1 and TRBJ2-3, with TRBD2 as a possible D gene (5 bases). Trimming cost V 6 bases and J 6 bases, with 13 bases left between them. The CDR3 totals 13 residues. Germline V gene sequence: CDR1 MNHNS, CDR2 SASEGT. As DNA, the CDR3 is TGTGCCAGCAGCGTTTGCCGGAGGGATACGCAGTATTTT. Encoded protein: CASSVCRRDTQYF.

The rearrangement joins TRBV4-3 to TRBJ2-7; TRBD1 matches 7 bases. CDR1 is LGHNA, CDR2 YSLEER, per germline. The length of the CDR3 is 15 residues. After removal of 0 bases from V and 4 bases from J, the junction contained 6 bases not matched to a gene. As DNA, the CDR3 is TGCGCCAGCAGCCAAGAACCCGGACAGGCGTACGAGCAGTACTTC. This translates into CASSQEPGQAYEQYF.

Of note for this clone: Different DNA sequences within this sample yield the same CDR3. The chain carries TRBV7-2 and TRBJ2-5, with a weak D call TRBD2 (6 bases). This CDR3 comprises 14 residues. Looked up from germline, CDR1 is SGHTA and CDR2 is FQGNSA. V was shortened by 5 bases and J by 0 bases, with 10 bases between the two germline ends. CDR3 bases: TGTGCCAGCAGCCCCCGGGGGTACCAAGAGACCCAGTACTTC. Translation gives CASSPRGYQETQYF. Complete variable domain (other parts from reference TRBV7-2 and TRBJ2-5): GAGVSQSPSNKVTEKGKDVELRCDPISGHTALYWYRQSLGQGLEFLIYFQGNSAPDKSGLPSDRFSAERTGGSVSTLTIQRTQQEDSAVYLCASSPRGYQETQYFGPGTRLLVL.

V gene TRBV4-3 combines with J gene TRBJ2-5; TRBD2 matches at 15 bases. The germline V gene has CDR1 LGHNA and CDR2 YSLEER. The CDR3 is 19 residues long. Germline trimming cut 3 bases from V and 6 bases from J; bases unmatched to any gene: 14. The CDR3 nucleotides are TGCGCCAGCAGCCAGATTGGACTAGCGGGAGGGCTGGGGCGGAAGACCCAGTACTTC. It translates to CASSQIGLAGGLGRKTQYF.

This chain uses TRBV2 with TRBJ2-1, with 9 bases matching TRBD1. This CDR3 is built from 14 residues. With V trimmed by 6 bases and J by 6 bases, 6 bases remained unmatched. Germline-derived CDR1 and CDR2 are SNHLY and FYNNEI. The chain's CDR3 is CASSRQGVGNEQFF. DNA for the CDR3: TGTGCCAGCAGCCGACAGGGGGTCGGCAATGAGCAGTTCTTC.

The chain carries TRBV7-2 and TRBJ2-3; possibly TRBD2 for D (7 bases). The CDR3 extends over 17 amino acids. V lost 5 bases and J 4 bases, leaving 22 bases between the germline ends. Germline assignment: CDR1 SGHTA and CDR2 FQGNSA. The CDR3 region has the DNA TGTGCCAGCAGCCAAGAGAGCGGCCCCGGGGGGCCAGATACGCAGTATTTT. Encoded protein: CASSQESGPGGPDTQYF.

This chain links TRBV28 with TRBJ2-5; D is unclear. This CDR3 is built from 14 residues. CDR1 is MDHEN, CDR2 SYDVKM, per germline. The ends were cut back, 6 bases at V and 2 bases at J, with 13 bases in the middle. CDR3 bases: TGTGCCAGCAGCCCCCGGTTGTCTCAAGAGACCCAGTACTTC. Encoded protein: CASSPRLSQETQYF.

The rearrangement uses TRBV6-5 and TRBJ2-2, with 7 nucleotides matching TRBD2. The CDR3 spans 15 residues. Unmatched junction bases numbered 2, after V lost 1 base and J lost 3 bases. In germline, CDR1 is MNHEY, CDR2 SVGAGI. This chain's CDR3 is CASSYYGRYTGELFF. The CDR3 coding sequence is TGTGCCAGCAGTTACTACGGGAGGTACACCGGGGAGCTGTTTTTT.

The sample holds a few counts of this clone. The rearrangement joins TRBV2 to TRBJ1-4, with TRBD1 as a possible D gene (6 bases). The CDR3 loop spans 13 amino acids. Per the germline V gene, CDR1 is SNHLY and CDR2 is FYNNEI. V was cut by 6 bases and J by 7 bases, with 12 bases left in between. CDR3 in amino acids: CASRRGSFEKLFF. In nucleotides, the CDR3 is TGTGCCAGCAGGAGGGGGAGCTTTGAAAAACTGTTTTTT.

This clone was counted only a few times. This chain joins TRBV6-1 and TRBJ2-1; D gene ambiguous. Germline V gene sequence: CDR1 MNHNS, CDR2 SASEGT. Trimming cost V 2 bases and J 2 bases, with 16 bases left between them. The length of the CDR3 is 17 residues. DNA of the CDR3: TGTGCCAGCAGTGAATGTTATGCGGCGTGCCCCTACAATGAGCAGTTCTTC. The encoded protein is CASSECYAACPYNEQFF.

The V call is TRBV5-6, the J call TRBJ2-5; D gene unclear. The closer fit of TRBJ2-7 to the DNA end suggests the J call may be wrong. This CDR3 comprises 14 residues. Germline V CDR1 and CDR2: SGHDT, YYEEEE. CDR3 sequence: CASSQRYIYYEQYF. For the CDR3, the DNA is TGTGCCAGCAGTCAGCGATACATTTACTACGAGCAGTACTTC.

The chain uses TRBV21-1 and TRBJ1-1. TRBV21-1 is given as a pseudogene. CDR3 length equals 13 residues. Here the CDR3 reads CASSLKLNTEAFF. The CDR3 bases are TGTGCCAGCAGCTTGAAGCTTAACACTGAAGCTTTCTTT.

The J gene is TRBJ2-3, the V gene TRBV5-1, with D perhaps TRBD1 (6 bases). This CDR3 has 15 amino acids. Germline CDR1 is SGHRS and CDR2 is YFSETQ. V was clipped by 2 bases and J by 3 bases, with 13 bases between them. The CDR3 reads CASSFQGCETDTQYF. DNA of the CDR3: TGCGCCAGCAGCTTCCAGGGGTGTGAGACAGATACGCAGTATTTT.

The V gene is TRBV6-1, the J gene TRBJ1-2; D call uncertain. Trimming stripped 0 bases from V and 4 bases from J, with 9 bases between. In germline, CDR1 is MNHNS, CDR2 SASEGT. The CDR3 has 14 amino acids. The chain's CDR3 is CASSEALYSYGYTF. CDR3 sequence (DNA): TGTGCCAGCAGTGAAGCGCTTTATAGCTATGGCTACACCTTC.

The chain recombines TRBV19 with TRBJ2-2; 8 nucleotides align to TRBD2. V trimming: 3 bases; J trimming: 1 base; junction bases outside the gene matches: 13. The CDR3 totals 19 residues. Germline V gene lookup returns CDR1 LNHDA and CDR2 SQIVND (reference sequence). The CDR3 DNA follows: TGTGCCAGTAGTATCCGGGCTAGCGGGCCGACTATGAACACCGGGGAGCTGTTTTTT. Amino acid sequence: CASSIRASGPTMNTGELFF. The complete variable domain, with remaining parts taken from reference TRBV19 and TRBJ2-2, reads DGGITQSPKYLFRKEGQNVTLSCEQNLNHDAMYWYRQDPGQGLRLIYYSQIVNDFQKGDIAEGYSVSREKKESFPLTVTSAQKNPTAFYLCASSIRASGPTMNTGELFFGEGSRLTVL.

V is TRBV30 and J is TRBJ2-7; 12 bases are shared with TRBD2. The CDR3 is made up of 15 amino acids. In germline, CDR1 is GTSNPN, CDR2 SVGIG (reference sequence). Germline trimming cut 4 bases from V and 3 bases from J; bases unmatched to any gene: 7. For the CDR3, the DNA is TGTGCCTGGATCCCCAGACTAGCGGGAGTCTACGAGCAGTACTTC. The encoded protein is CAWIPRLAGVYEQYF.

V usage is TRBV7-9 and J usage is TRBJ1-1, with TRBD1 identical over 7 bases. V lost 7 bases, J lost 6 bases, and 20 bases stayed unmatched. Germline CDR1 and CDR2: SEHNR and FQNEAQ (reference sequence). There are 17 residues in the CDR3. CDR3 bases: TGTGCCAGCACCCCTCCGGGACAGAGGTTCATGAGGGCTGAAGCTTTCTTT. The encoded protein is CASTPPGQRFMRAEAFF.

The V call is TRBV6-5, the J call TRBJ2-3; 11 positions match TRBD2. This CDR3 is built from 15 residues. V trimming: 6 bases; J trimming: 3 bases; junction bases outside the gene matches: 5. CDR1 is MNHEY, CDR2 SVGAGI, per germline. CDR3 bases: TGTGCCAGCAGGCGACTAGCGGGAAGTACAGATACGCAGTATTTT. Its protein is CASRRLAGSTDTQYF.

This clone was detected only once. V is TRBV30 and J is TRBJ2-3; D possibly corresponds to TRBD2 (5 bases). Trimming left V 3 bases short and J 1 base short, with 17 bases between. This CDR3 has 16 residues. Germline values: CDR1 GTSNPN, CDR2 SVGIG (reference sequence). CDR3 DNA sequence: TGTGCCTGGAGCTGGATGGGAGTTTCACGCACAGATACGCAGTATTTT. Translated: CAWSWMGVSRTDTQYF.

The chain joins TRBV29-1 to TRBJ1-1; D is unresolved. Trimming took off 3 bases at V and 1 base at J, with 12 bases between the two ends. The CDR3 has 14 residues. Germline CDR1 is SQVTM and CDR2 is ANQGSEA. The CDR3 reads CSVEVPGKNTEAFF. DNA of the CDR3: TGCAGCGTTGAGGTACCGGGTAAGAACACTGAAGCTTTCTTT.

This chain uses TRBV10-1 with TRBJ2-5; no firm D call. Trimming took 7 bases from V and 11 from J, leaving 11 bases between them. Germline CDR1 is WNHNN and CDR2 is SYGVQD (reference sequence). This CDR3 contains 10 residues. In DNA, the CDR3 is TGCGCCAGCATCGAGAAACGGCAGTACTTC. Its translation is CASIEKRQYF.